The sequence of this T cell receptor (beta chain) was determined in a study of cytomegalovirus exposure and HLA in healthy donors. This clone was counted a few times. This CDR3 region has 18 residues. Germline V CDR1 and CDR2: KGHSH, LQKENI. V lost 0 bases and J lost 1; bases outside the gene matches: 9. Use of 60 Vbeta and 13 Jbeta primers characterized the PCR. The data were produced by immunoSEQ multiplex PCR, yet TCRdb's version contains in-frame clones alone and is incomplete. The table has 95,000 or so clones, approximately 70% seen once. Sequencing was done on a sample of PBMCs. J is TRBJ1-3 and V is TRBV18, with 7 bases aligning to TRBD1. The TCR sequence derives from a woman in her forties or fifties in good health and CMV-seropositive. CDR3 residues: CASSPPLDRSLSGNTIYF. In nucleotides, the CDR3 is TGTGCCAGCTCACCACCGCTGGACAGGAGCCTTTCTGGAAACACCATATATTTT.